These 29 T cell receptor beta chains originate from one sample sequenced in a study of blood T cell repertoires in COVID-19. The assay was immunoSEQ multiplex PCR, and TCRdb's table has in-frame clones only and misses some. The data hold 200,000 or so clones, with around four fifths observed a single time. What was sequenced was peripheral blood. Source of these receptors: a man between 60 and 70 years old with COVID-19, enrolled during active disease.

The chain employs TRBV6-5 and TRBJ2-1; maybe TRBD1 (6 bases). CDR1 is MNHEY and CDR2 is SVGAGI in the germline V gene. This CDR3 spans 14 amino acids. The V and J ends lost 6 bases and 3 bases respectively, with 12 bases between them. The DNA of the CDR3 is TGTGCCAGCAGCCAACAGGGTTACTACAATGAGCAGTTCTTC. Amino acids: CASSQQGYYNEQFF.

V and J are TRBV29-1 and TRBJ2-1; no clear D gene. Germline V gene lookup returns CDR1 SQVTM and CDR2 ANQGSEA. This CDR3 contains 15 residues. Trimming removed 0 bases at V and 0 bases at J, with 9 bases between. Here the CDR3 DNA reads TGCAGCGTTGAAGATCTCCGGAGCTCCTACAATGAGCAGTTCTTC. Translating gives CSVEDLRSSYNEQFF.

The CDR3 loop is CASSLGGQGRMNTEAFF. Written as DNA, the CDR3 is TGCGCCAGCAGCTTGGGGGGACAGGGCAGGATGAACACTGAAGCTTTCTTT. The V and J genes are TRBV5-1 and TRBJ1-1; 9 nucleotides align to TRBD1. The CDR3 loop spans 17 amino acids. V was pared by 0 bases and J by 0 bases, with 6 bases of the junction left unmatched. Germline CDR1 SGHRS, CDR2 YFSETQ.

The chain joins TRBV28 to TRBJ1-2; 10 positions match TRBD1. There are 13 residues in the CDR3. After removal of 10 bases from V and 13 bases from J, the junction contained 15 bases not matched to a gene. The germline CDR1 and CDR2 sequences are MDHEN and SYDVKM. The DNA of the CDR3 is TGTGCCACCTTTGACGGACAGGGGGTTTTTACCACCTTC. Protein: CATFDGQGVFTTF.

The J gene is TRBJ1-6, the V gene TRBV7-3, with TRBD1 matching 7 bases. The CDR3 is made up of 13 amino acids. V was pared by 7 bases and J by 10 bases, with 7 bases of the junction left unmatched. Germline loops: CDR1 SGHTA, CDR2 FQGTGA. The CDR3 region is CASKGQIMSPLHF. The CDR3 DNA sequence: TGTGCCAGCAAGGGACAGATTATGTCACCCCTCCACTTT.

The chain uses TRBV18 and TRBJ2-7; 10 nucleotides align to TRBD1. CDR3 length equals 15 residues. J gave up 3 bases and V 3 bases, and 5 bases lay outside the gene matches. Per the germline V gene, CDR1 is KGHSH and CDR2 is LQKENI. Written as DNA, the CDR3 is TGTGCCAGCTCACCGGGACAGGGGAATCTCTACGAGCAGTACTTC. Protein sequence: CASSPGQGNLYEQYF.

The chain has TRBV7-7 and TRBJ2-5; perhaps TRBD1 as D (5 bases). Trimming pared 2 bases from V and 2 bases from J, leaving 9 bases between. The CDR3 totals 14 residues. Per the germline V gene, CDR1 is SSHAT and CDR2 is FNYEAQ (reference sequence). CDR3 nucleotide sequence: TGTGCCAGCAGCTTAAATCCAGGGCAAGAGACCCAGTACTTC. This gives the protein CASSLNPGQETQYF.

The chain has TRBV28 and TRBJ1-1; a weak D match, TRBD1 (5 bases). V shed 7 bases and J shed 4 bases, with 7 bases lying between them. This CDR3 contains 11 residues. Germline-derived CDR1 and CDR2 are MDHEN and SYDVKM. CDR3 residues: CASTGPTEAFF. Here the CDR3 DNA reads TGTGCCAGCACAGGGCCCACTGAAGCTTTCTTT.

This clone has a handful of counts. The rearrangement uses TRBV23-1 and TRBJ1-2; D may be TRBD1 (6 bases). TRBV23-1 is an open reading frame whose function is uncertain. The CDR3 consists of 12 residues. Trimming took off 10 bases at V and 6 bases at J, with 15 bases between the two ends. The CDR3 sequence is CATIGQCHGYTF. The CDR3 bases are TGCGCCACCATTGGACAGTGCCATGGCTACACCTTC.

The V call is TRBV27, the J call TRBJ2-1, with 8 bases identical to TRBD2. Germline-derived CDR1 and CDR2 are MNHEY and SMNVEV (reference sequence). The junction had 10 bases not matched to a gene; V was cut back by 3 bases and J by 15 bases. The CDR3 is 13 amino acids. Here the CDR3 reads CASSFSYREGMFF. The DNA for the CDR3 is TGTGCCAGCAGTTTCTCCTACCGGGAGGGCATGTTCTTC.

The V and J genes are TRBV29-1 and TRBJ1-2; 8 nucleotides align to TRBD1. The CDR3 is 16 amino acids. Germline V gene lookup returns CDR1 SQVTM and CDR2 ANQGSEA. The V and J ends lost 3 bases and 1 base, in that order; junction bases with no gene match: 10. The chain's CDR3 is CSVESGQGGYNYGYTF. Written as DNA, the CDR3 is TGCAGCGTTGAGAGCGGACAGGGTGGTTATAACTATGGCTACACCTTC. Drawing the rest from reference TRBV29-1 and TRBJ1-2, the complete variable domain is SAVISQKPSRDICQRGTSLTIQCQVDSQVTMMFWYRQQPGQSLTLIATANQGSEATYESGFVIDKFPISRPNLTFSTLTVSNMSPEDSSIYLCSVESGQGGYNYGYTFGSGTRLTVV.

This chain links TRBV5-4 with TRBJ2-7; D is perhaps TRBD1 (6 bases). CDR1 is SGHNT, CDR2 YYREEE, per germline (reference sequence). Trimming removed 2 bases at V and 0 bases at J, with 12 bases between. CDR3 length: 15 amino acids. CDR3 sequence reads: CASSFQTGSSYEQYF. For the CDR3, the DNA is TGTGCCAGCAGCTTCCAAACAGGGAGCTCCTACGAGCAGTACTTC.

The V call is TRBV29-1, the J call TRBJ2-1; D ambiguous. The germline V gene has CDR1 SQVTM and CDR2 ANQGSEA. Trimming removed 5 bases from V and 0 bases from J, with 14 bases in between. The CDR3 is 15 amino acids. This chain's CDR3 is CSVPARRSSYNEQFF. The CDR3 DNA is TGCAGCGTTCCCGCCAGACGGAGCTCCTACAATGAGCAGTTCTTC.

The genes are TRBV27 and TRBJ1-6; D gene uncertain. Germline assignment: CDR1 MNHEY and CDR2 SMNVEV (reference sequence). The CDR3 is made up of 16 amino acids. V was trimmed by 3 bases and J by 3 bases, leaving 12 bases between them. CDR3 coding DNA: TGTGCCAGCAGTTTGTCGGGGAGGAGCTATAATTCACCCCTCCACTTT. Protein sequence: CASSLSGRSYNSPLHF.

This clone appeared once. CDR3 DNA: TGTGCCAGCTCACCAACCGGGACAGGGGTCTATAATTCACCCCTCCACTTT. Translating it yields CASSPTGTGVYNSPLHF. The V and J genes are TRBV18 and TRBJ1-6; 10 bases align to TRBD1. The junction had 4 bases not matched to a gene; V was cut back by 2 bases and J by 3 bases. CDR1 and CDR2 from the germline V gene are KGHSH and LQKENI. The CDR3 spans 17 residues.

This chain connects TRBV19 to TRBJ1-2; D possibly corresponds to TRBD1 (5 bases). With 4 bases removed from V and 5 bases from J, the gap between germline ends came to 11 bases. The CDR3 totals 13 residues. Germline V gives CDR1 LNHDA, CDR2 SQIVND (reference sequence). The chain's CDR3 is CASSKDNRYGYTF. For the CDR3, the DNA is TGTGCCAGTAGTAAGGACAATCGATATGGCTACACCTTC.

The chain has TRBV30 and TRBJ1-5; TRBD1 might be the D (5 bases). The V end was cut by 0 bases, the J end by 12 bases, with 18 bases between. There are 14 residues in the CDR3. Germline-derived CDR1 and CDR2 are GTSNPN and SVGIG (reference sequence). The CDR3 coding sequence is TGTGCCTGGAGTGTCAAAGGGGCCGGGTGGGTCCAGCATTTT. This translates into CAWSVKGAGWVQHF.

V gene TRBV5-4 combines with J gene TRBJ2-7; possibly TRBD2 for D (6 bases). The ends were cut back, 0 bases at V and 2 bases at J, with 15 bases in the middle. Germline V lookup: CDR1 SGHNT, CDR2 YYREEE (reference sequence). CDR3 length: 16 residues. The DNA for the CDR3 is TGTGCCAGCAGCTTGGCCGGCAAGGGAGGAACCTACGAGCAGTACTTC. Its protein product is CASSLAGKGGTYEQYF.

The gene calls are TRBV5-1 and TRBJ1-1, with D possibly being TRBD1 (6 bases). Trimming took 5 bases from V and 4 from J, leaving 15 bases between them. Germline V lookup: CDR1 SGHRS, CDR2 YFSETQ. The CDR3 is 14 residues long. For the CDR3, the DNA is TGCGCCAGCAGGACAGGAGGACCATCCACTGAAGCTTTCTTT. Translation: CASRTGGPSTEAFF.

The gene calls are TRBV9 and TRBJ2-5, with 8 bases matching TRBD2. The CDR3 is made up of 14 amino acids. The junction had 6 bases not matched to a gene; V was cut back by 3 bases and J by 5 bases. Germline loops: CDR1 SGDLS, CDR2 YYNGEE. The CDR3 here is CASSEGPGGETQYF. The CDR3 coding sequence is TGTGCCAGCAGCGAGGGACCGGGGGGGGAGACCCAGTACTTC.

The chain couples TRBV6-6 to TRBJ1-4; TRBD1 might be the D (5 bases). The CDR3 is made up of 11 amino acids. Trimming removed 11 bases at V and 7 bases at J, with 11 bases between. Germline-derived CDR1 and CDR2 are MNHNY and SVGAGI (reference sequence). The CDR3 DNA follows: TGTGCCCTGCGGGGGGGTGAAAAACTGTTTTTT. It yields the protein CALRGGEKLFF.

This sequence joins TRBV21-1 and TRBJ2-7; the table's D call TRBD1 went unverified against the DNA. TRBV21-1 is termed a pseudogene. This CDR3 is built from 19 residues. DNA for the CDR3: TGTGCCAGCAGCAAACCCGGGTGGGACAGGGGGCGCAGGTCCTACGAGCAGTACTTC. This sequence encodes CASSKPGWDRGRRSYEQYF.

The chain couples TRBV10-2 to TRBJ1-5; D unclear. The germline V and J ends were trimmed by 5 bases and 7 bases, with 24 bases remaining between them. CDR1 WSHSY and CDR2 SAAADI come from the germline V gene. This CDR3 region has 17 residues. CDR3 nucleotides: TGCGCCAGCAGTTCAATTAAAACAGAGGGAGGAAGGCAGCCCCAGCATTTT. This encodes CASSSIKTEGGRQPQHF.

CDR3 region: CASRPDRASGNTIYF. CDR3 in DNA: TGTGCCAGCAGACCCGACAGAGCCTCTGGAAACACCATATATTTT. The rearrangement links TRBV6-5 to TRBJ1-3; D may be TRBD1 (5 bases). The CDR3 loop spans 15 amino acids. The V gene's germline CDR1 is MNHEY and CDR2 SVGAGI. The V end was cut by 6 bases, the J end by 0 bases, with 12 bases between.

The rearrangement joins TRBV30 to TRBJ1-4; D might be TRBD1 (5 bases). Germline V gives CDR1 GTSNPN, CDR2 SVGIG (reference sequence). The CDR3 runs to 15 residues. V lost 2 bases and J lost 6, with 16 bases in between. The CDR3 sequence is CAWSWEGWRDEKLFF. The CDR3 nucleotides are TGTGCCTGGAGTTGGGAGGGGTGGCGGGATGAAAAACTGTTTTTT.

This clone has only a few counts. The chain employs TRBV7-8 and TRBJ2-7; 8 bases fit TRBD1. This CDR3 is built from 14 residues. CDR1 and CDR2 from the germline V gene are SGHVS and FQNEAQ. V gave up 5 bases and J gave up 7 bases; unmatched junction bases: 10. CDR3 coding DNA: TGTGCCAGCAGCCTCATGACAGGGGTGGGGGAGCAGTACTTC. Protein sequence: CASSLMTGVGEQYF.

This clone was observed a single time. The chain joins TRBV7-9 to TRBJ1-1; D not certain. V was shortened by 3 bases and J by 3 bases, with 8 bases between the two germline ends. This CDR3 contains 13 residues. The germline V gene encodes CDR1 SEHNR and CDR2 FQNEAQ (reference sequence). DNA of the CDR3: TGTGCCAGCAGCTTTCAGAGGGACACTGAAGCTTTCTTT. Translating it yields CASSFQRDTEAFF. Combining the CDR3 with reference TRBV7-9 and TRBJ1-1 gives the whole variable domain DTGVSQNPRHKITKRGQNVTFRCDPISEHNRLYWYRQTLGQGPEFLTYFQNEAQLEKSRLLSDRFSAERPKGSFSTLEIQRTEQGDSAMYLCASSFQRDTEAFFGQGTRLTVV.

The V gene is TRBV27, the J gene TRBJ1-6; no clear D gene. Trimming cost V 5 bases and J 0 bases, with 8 bases left between them. The CDR3 runs 15 residues. The germline CDR1 and CDR2 sequences are MNHEY and SMNVEV (reference sequence). The chain's CDR3 is CASSTESSYNSPLHF. The CDR3 nucleotides are TGTGCCAGCAGTACCGAGAGCTCCTATAATTCACCCCTCCACTTT.

The V call is TRBV19, the J call TRBJ2-2, with 8 positions matching TRBD2. After removal of 7 bases from V and 5 bases from J, the junction contained 6 bases not matched to a gene. The CDR3 loop spans 14 amino acids. Germline V CDR1 and CDR2: LNHDA, SQIVND (reference sequence). CDR3 sequence: CASTGRGGTGELFF. The CDR3 nucleotides are TGTGCCAGTACCGGACGGGGGGGGACCGGGGAGCTGTTTTTT.